This T cell receptor (beta chain) was retrieved from a study of tumor-infiltrating lymphocytes in localized non-small cell lung cancer. Germline values: CDR1 SGHTA, CDR2 FQGNSA. The germline V and J ends were trimmed by 6 bases and 3 bases, with 11 bases remaining between them. The CDR3 spans 13 residues. Using immunoSEQ multiplex PCR, the repertoire was profiled, and TCRdb retains in-frame clones only, with some absent. This table has about 21,000 clones, over 70% appearing once. The V and J genes are TRBV7-2 and TRBJ1-1, with D perhaps TRBD1 (6 bases). Sequencing was performed on lung tumor tissue. The receptor comes from a human donor with non-small cell lung cancer. The CDR3 bases are TGTGCCAGCAGACAGGGTCCTGACACTGAAGCTTTCTTT. Protein: CASRQGPDTEAFF.